This T cell receptor (beta chain) was recovered during a study of technical replicates of blood from a few donors. Method: immunoSEQ multiplex PCR; TCRdb's copy keeps in-frame clones and lacks some. This sample has fewer than 20,000 clones; about four fifths occur once, and the top ten carry around 10%. The V gene's germline CDR1 is LNHDA and CDR2 SQIVND (reference sequence). The CDR3 extends over 17 amino acids. V was shortened by 0 bases and J by 0 bases, with 14 bases between the two germline ends. The V gene is TRBV19, the J gene TRBJ1-2, with TRBD1 as a possible D gene (6 bases). This TCR was sampled from a human donor in good health. Some clones in this sample may be carry-over from other donors' samples. Sequencing was performed on PBMCs. The CDR3 here is CASSIDPRGLSNYGYTF. CDR3 DNA sequence: TGTGCCAGTAGTATAGACCCCAGGGGCCTCTCTAACTATGGCTACACCTTC.